These 8 T cell receptor beta chains originate from one sample sequenced in a study of identical twins. TCRdb called the 5' RACE reads again in MiXCR, with one record for every CDR3 protein. The sample contains about 660,000 distinct CDR3 sequences, 8.6% of which appear only once. Separately, the same data were catalogued under a study of yellow fever vaccine responses in identical twins.

Sequenced input: PBMCs. The receptors were gathered from a woman aged 18-35 years in good health.

This clonotype appeared a few times. This chain uses TRBV18 with TRBJ2-1; D not resolved. The V end was cut by 3 bases, the J end by 0 bases, with 9 bases between. This CDR3 comprises 15 residues. Germline CDR1 is KGHSH and CDR2 is LQKENI. The DNA for the CDR3 is TGTGCCAGCTCACCGGCAGGCTTCTCCTACAATGAGCAGTTCTTC. Its translation: CASSPAGFSYNEQFF.

The chain carries TRBV28 and TRBJ2-7, with a possible D match to TRBD1 (6 bases). V was trimmed by 3 bases and J by 0 bases, leaving 12 bases between them. CDR3 length equals 15 residues. Germline loops: CDR1 MDHEN, CDR2 SYDVKM. The CDR3 DNA is TGTGCCAGCAGTTTCCCCGACAGGCCCTCCTACGAGCAGTACTTC. Translated: CASSFPDRPSYEQYF.

The chain links TRBV27 to TRBJ2-1; the D gene is possibly TRBD1 (5 bases). Germline CDR1 is MNHEY and CDR2 is SMNVEV (reference sequence). V lost 6 bases, J lost 3 bases, and 12 bases lay in between. The CDR3 totals 14 residues. The CDR3 DNA is TGTGCCAGCAGCCGACAGTCAGGCTACAATGAGCAGTTCTTC. It translates to CASSRQSGYNEQFF.

The chain joins TRBV6-5 to TRBJ2-3; D is possibly TRBD1 or TRBD2 (5 bases each). CDR1 is MNHEY, CDR2 SVGAGI, per germline. The CDR3 extends over 16 amino acids. V lost 2 bases and J lost 2, with 14 bases in between. The CDR3 sequence: CASSYGSGPFTDTQYF. Here the CDR3 DNA reads TGTGCCAGCAGTTACGGCTCGGGACCGTTCACAGATACGCAGTATTTT.

The chain combines TRBV2 with TRBJ2-1; D call uncertain. With 5 bases removed from V and 2 bases from J, the gap between germline ends came to 7 bases. Germline V lookup: CDR1 SNHLY, CDR2 FYNNEI. This CDR3 comprises 13 residues. This CDR3 reads CASSRVAYNEQFF. CDR3 nucleotide sequence: TGTGCCAGCAGTCGGGTGGCCTACAATGAGCAGTTCTTC.

This clonotype occurred once. The rearrangement joins TRBV24-1 to TRBJ2-6; D is possibly TRBD1 (5 bases). The CDR3 is 19 amino acids. V was trimmed by 4 bases and J by 0 bases, leaving 18 bases between them. CDR1 and CDR2 (germline): KGHDR, SFDVKD. The CDR3 region is CATSDPRQGLSSGANVLTF. The CDR3 coding sequence is TGTGCCACCAGTGACCCTCGGCAGGGCCTCAGCTCTGGGGCCAACGTCCTGACTTTC.

The J gene is TRBJ2-7, the V gene TRBV3-1; TRBD2 aligns across 10 bases. Germline V gene data show CDR1 as LGHDT and CDR2 as YNNKEL (reference sequence). The CDR3 is 17 amino acids. V lost 5 bases to trimming and J lost 0 bases; unmatched junction nucleotides: 10. The DNA for the CDR3 is TGTGCCAGCAGCACCTACGGACTAGCGGACGGCTCCTACGAGCAGTACTTC. Translated: CASSTYGLADGSYEQYF.

This clonotype was recorded at least ten times. The chain couples TRBV10-3 to TRBJ2-1; D could derive from TRBD1 or TRBD2 (5 bases each). CDR3 length: 13 residues. The germline V gene has CDR1 ENHRY and CDR2 SYGVKD. Trimming took 4 bases from V and 9 from J, leaving 13 bases between them. CDR3 sequence: CAISGGGRGEQFF. CDR3 sequence (DNA): TGTGCCATCAGTGGCGGAGGTAGGGGTGAGCAGTTCTTC.